Shown below are 6 T cell receptor beta chains from a single sample sequenced in a study of T cell clonotyping in hematopoietic cell transplantation. Assay used: immunoSEQ multiplex PCR; TCRdb lists only in-frame clones, some missing. The table shows roughly 6,000 clones, with roughly nine tenths occurring only once. The material was peripheral blood mononuclear cells, obtained 100 days after allogeneic stem cell transplant. These TCRs come from a male patient in his 40s who had an allogeneic stem cell transplant from an unrelated donor, so the T cells may come from the graft donor. Some clones in this sample may be carry-over from other donors' samples.

Only one count was recorded for this clone. The CDR3 nucleotides read TGTGCCAGCAGTGGGGGGGAAACAGGGCCCCCGCAGTATTTT. Amino acid sequence: CASSGGETGPPQYF. This chain links TRBV28 with TRBJ2-3; a possible D gene is TRBD2 (7 bases). This CDR3 is 14 amino acids long. Germline V CDR1 and CDR2: MDHEN, SYDVKM. V gave up 5 bases and J gave up 10 bases, with 19 bases separating them.

V and J are TRBV29-1 and TRBJ2-5, with 7 nucleotides matching TRBD1. V lost 6 bases to trimming and J lost 5 bases; unmatched junction nucleotides: 9. The CDR3 is made up of 13 amino acids. CDR1 and CDR2 (germline): SQVTM, ANQGSEA. The DNA for the CDR3 is TGCAGCGTCTCGACAGGGTTAATGGAGACCCAGTACTTC. Its protein product is CSVSTGLMETQYF.

This clone came up once. As DNA, the CDR3 is TGTGCCAGCAGCAAACAGGGGGTCCAGCCCCAGCATTTT. This sequence encodes CASSKQGVQPQHF. The chain couples TRBV7-9 to TRBJ1-5; TRBD1 matches 8 bases. After removal of 5 bases from V and 7 bases from J, the junction contained 4 bases not matched to a gene. Looked up from germline, CDR1 is SEHNR and CDR2 is FQNEAQ (reference sequence). The CDR3 length is 13 residues.

V usage is TRBV20-1 and J usage is TRBJ2-5; D ambiguous. The CDR3 has 11 residues. V dropped 6 bases and J dropped 2 bases, with 7 bases sitting between them. In germline, CDR1 is DFQATT, CDR2 SNEGSKA (reference sequence). The chain's CDR3 is CSALTQETQYF. The DNA of the CDR3 is TGCAGTGCGCTGACACAAGAGACCCAGTACTTC.

The gene calls are TRBV29-1 and TRBJ1-2; 11 bases match TRBD1. The germline CDR1 and CDR2 sequences are SQVTM and ANQGSEA. V shed 7 bases, J shed 6 bases, and the junction held 13 bases outside the gene matches. The CDR3 length is 15 residues. CDR3 bases: TGCAGCGCCGAACCGGGACAGGGGGTTTGGCATGGCTACACCTTC. Translating gives CSAEPGQGVWHGYTF.

The chain carries TRBV28 and TRBJ2-7; a weak D match, TRBD1 (6 bases). There are 13 residues in the CDR3. Trimming took 7 bases from V and 2 from J, leaving 12 bases between them. In germline, CDR1 is MDHEN, CDR2 SYDVKM. The DNA of the CDR3 is TGTGCCAGCAAGATAACAGGGACCTACGAGCAGTACTTC. It specifies CASKITGTYEQYF.